The source of this T cell receptor (beta chain) is a study of radiation and T cells in renal cell carcinoma. As for this clone: The antigen remains undetermined.

Study-level results: From baseline, blood top tumor clonotypes peaked at 2 weeks post-radiation.

Noted time point: baseline pretreatment blood. Stated treatment: 15 Gy SBRT to primary tumor, nephrectomy 4 weeks later. Radiation-treated patients gave blood at baseline, week 2 and week 4. This renal cell carcinoma was of the clear cell type. V shed 3 bases and J shed 2 bases, with 16 bases lying between them. This CDR3 region has 16 residues. Germline V gene sequence: CDR1 SGHRS, CDR2 YFSETQ. Assay: immunoSEQ multiplex PCR; the TCRdb copy retains only in-frame clones and omits some. The profile shows some 140,000 clones, 70% to 90% of them singletons. J is TRBJ2-3 and V is TRBV5-1; D is possibly TRBD1 (6 bases). This TCR was sampled from a woman in her fifties or sixties with renal cell carcinoma. The sequences come from blood, collected from a patient whose treatment included radiotherapy and nephrectomy. The CDR3 region is CASSSRRTALTDTQYF. The CDR3 DNA reads TGCGCCAGCAGCTCGCGTCGGACAGCTCTCACAGATACGCAGTATTTT. Complete variable domain (other parts from reference TRBV5-1 and TRBJ2-3): KAGVTQTPRYLIKTRGQQVTLSCSPISGHRSVSWYQQTPGQGLQFLFEYFSETQRNKGNFPGRFSGRQFSNSRSEMNVSTLELGDSALYLCASSSRRTALTDTQYFGPGTRLTVL.